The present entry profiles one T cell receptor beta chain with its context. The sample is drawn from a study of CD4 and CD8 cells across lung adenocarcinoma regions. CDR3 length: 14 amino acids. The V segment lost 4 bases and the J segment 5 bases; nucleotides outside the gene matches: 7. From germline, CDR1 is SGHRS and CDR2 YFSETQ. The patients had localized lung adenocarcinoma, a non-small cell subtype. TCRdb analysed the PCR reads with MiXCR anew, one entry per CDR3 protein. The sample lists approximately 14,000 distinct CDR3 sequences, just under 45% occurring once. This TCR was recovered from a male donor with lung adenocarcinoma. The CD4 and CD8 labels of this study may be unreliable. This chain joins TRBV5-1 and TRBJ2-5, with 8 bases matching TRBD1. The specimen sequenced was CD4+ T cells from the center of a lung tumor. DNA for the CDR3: TGCGCCAGCAGCCTAGGACAGGGTGCCGAGACCCAGTACTTC. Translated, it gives CASSLGQGAETQYF.